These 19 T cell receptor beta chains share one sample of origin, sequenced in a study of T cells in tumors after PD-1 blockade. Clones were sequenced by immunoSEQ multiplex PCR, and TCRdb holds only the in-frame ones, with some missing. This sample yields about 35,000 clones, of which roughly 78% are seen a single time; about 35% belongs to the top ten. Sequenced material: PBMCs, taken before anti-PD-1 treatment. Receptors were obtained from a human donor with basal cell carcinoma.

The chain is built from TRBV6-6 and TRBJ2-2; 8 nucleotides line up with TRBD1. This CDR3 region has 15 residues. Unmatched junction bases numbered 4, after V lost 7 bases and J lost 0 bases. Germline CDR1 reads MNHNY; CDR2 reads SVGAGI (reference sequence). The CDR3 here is CASTPGGSNTGELFF. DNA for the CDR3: TGTGCCAGCACCCCAGGGGGCTCGAACACCGGGGAGCTGTTTTTT.

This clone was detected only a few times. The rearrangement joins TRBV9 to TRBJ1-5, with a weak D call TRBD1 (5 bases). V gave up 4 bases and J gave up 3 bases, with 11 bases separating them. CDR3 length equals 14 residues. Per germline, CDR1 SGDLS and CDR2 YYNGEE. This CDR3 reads CASSKGQNNQPQHF. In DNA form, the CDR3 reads TGTGCCAGCAGCAAGGGGCAGAACAATCAGCCCCAGCATTTT.

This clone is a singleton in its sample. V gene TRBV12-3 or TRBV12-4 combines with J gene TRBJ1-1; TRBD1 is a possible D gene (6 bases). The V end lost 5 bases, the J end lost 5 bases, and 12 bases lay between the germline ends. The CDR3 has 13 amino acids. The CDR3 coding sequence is TGTGCCAGCAGTACAGGGTTGTGGACTGAAGCTTTCTTT. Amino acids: CASSTGLWTEAFF.

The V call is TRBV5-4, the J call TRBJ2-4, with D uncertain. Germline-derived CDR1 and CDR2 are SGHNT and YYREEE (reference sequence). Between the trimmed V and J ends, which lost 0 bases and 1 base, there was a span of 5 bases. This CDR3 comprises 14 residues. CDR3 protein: CASSLGAAKNIQYF. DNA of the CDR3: TGTGCCAGCAGCTTGGGAGCCGCCAAAAACATTCAGTACTTC.

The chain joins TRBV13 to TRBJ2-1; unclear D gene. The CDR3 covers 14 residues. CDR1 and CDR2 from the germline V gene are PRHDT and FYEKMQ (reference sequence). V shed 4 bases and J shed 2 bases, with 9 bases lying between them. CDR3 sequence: CASSSQITYNEQFF. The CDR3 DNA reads TGTGCCAGCAGCTCACAGATAACCTACAATGAGCAGTTCTTC.

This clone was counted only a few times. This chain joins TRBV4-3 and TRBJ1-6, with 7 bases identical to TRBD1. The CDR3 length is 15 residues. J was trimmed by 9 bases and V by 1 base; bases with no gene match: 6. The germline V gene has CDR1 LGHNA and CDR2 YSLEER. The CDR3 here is CASSQADRDFSPLHF. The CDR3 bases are TGCGCCAGCAGCCAAGCCGACAGGGATTTTTCACCCCTCCACTTT.

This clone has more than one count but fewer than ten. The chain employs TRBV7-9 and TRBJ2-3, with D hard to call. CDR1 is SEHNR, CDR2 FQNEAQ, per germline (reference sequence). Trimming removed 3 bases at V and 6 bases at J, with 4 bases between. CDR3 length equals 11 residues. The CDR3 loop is CASSFLDTQYF. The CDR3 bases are TGTGCCAGCAGCTTCCTCGATACGCAGTATTTT.

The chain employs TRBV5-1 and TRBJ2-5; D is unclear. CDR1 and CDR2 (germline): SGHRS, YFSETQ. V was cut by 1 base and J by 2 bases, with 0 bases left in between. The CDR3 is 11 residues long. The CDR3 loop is CASSLQETQYF. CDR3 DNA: TGCGCCAGCAGCTTGCAAGAGACCCAGTACTTC.

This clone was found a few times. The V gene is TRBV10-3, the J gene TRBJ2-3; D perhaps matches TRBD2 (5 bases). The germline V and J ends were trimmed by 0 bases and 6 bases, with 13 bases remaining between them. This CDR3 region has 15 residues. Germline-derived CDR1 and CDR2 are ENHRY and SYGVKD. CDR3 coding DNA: TGTGCCATCAGTGAGTCGGTCCTAGAGGGCGATACGCAGTATTTT. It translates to CAISESVLEGDTQYF.

CDR3 coding DNA: TGTGCCAGCTCACCCCGGACAGACTCCTACGAGCAGTACTTC. Its protein product is CASSPRTDSYEQYF. The chain combines TRBV18 with TRBJ2-7; TRBD1 might be the D (6 bases). Trimming left V 3 bases short and J 0 bases short, with 9 bases between. CDR1 KGHSH and CDR2 LQKENI come from the germline V gene. The CDR3 loop spans 14 amino acids.

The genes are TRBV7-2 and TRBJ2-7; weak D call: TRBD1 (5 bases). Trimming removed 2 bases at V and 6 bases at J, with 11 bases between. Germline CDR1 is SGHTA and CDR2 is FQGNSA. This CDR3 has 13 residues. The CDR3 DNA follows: TGTGCCAGCAGCTTAAAAGACAGTCGCGAGCAGTACTTC. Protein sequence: CASSLKDSREQYF.

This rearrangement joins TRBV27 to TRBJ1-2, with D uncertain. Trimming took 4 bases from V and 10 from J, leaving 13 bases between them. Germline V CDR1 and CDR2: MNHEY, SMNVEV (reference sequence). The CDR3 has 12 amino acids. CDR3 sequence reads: CASSSGQGPYTF. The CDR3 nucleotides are TGTGCCAGCAGTTCCGGTCAAGGACCCTACACCTTC.

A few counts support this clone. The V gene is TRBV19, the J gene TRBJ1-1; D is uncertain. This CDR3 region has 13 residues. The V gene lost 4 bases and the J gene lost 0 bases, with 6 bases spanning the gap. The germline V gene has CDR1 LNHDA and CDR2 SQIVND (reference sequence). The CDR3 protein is CASSTHLNTEAFF. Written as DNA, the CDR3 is TGTGCCAGTAGTACTCACTTGAACACTGAAGCTTTCTTT.

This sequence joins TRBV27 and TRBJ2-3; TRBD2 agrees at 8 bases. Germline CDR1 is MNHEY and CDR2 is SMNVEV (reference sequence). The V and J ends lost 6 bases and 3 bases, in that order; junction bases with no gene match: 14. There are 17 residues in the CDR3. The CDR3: CASSRISGVRGTDTQYF. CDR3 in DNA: TGTGCCAGCAGCCGAATTAGCGGGGTTAGAGGTACAGATACGCAGTATTTT.

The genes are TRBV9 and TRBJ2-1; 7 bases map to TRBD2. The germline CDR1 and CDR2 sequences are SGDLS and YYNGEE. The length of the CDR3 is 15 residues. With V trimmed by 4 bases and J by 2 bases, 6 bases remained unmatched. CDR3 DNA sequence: TGTGCCAGCAGCCCTTGGGGGGGGGCCTACAATGAGCAGTTCTTC. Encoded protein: CASSPWGGAYNEQFF. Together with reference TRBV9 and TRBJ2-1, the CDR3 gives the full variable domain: DSGVTQTPKHLITATGQRVTLRCSPRSGDLSVYWYQQSLDQGLQFLIQYYNGEERAKGNILERFSAQQFPDLHSELNLSSLELGDSALYFCASSPWGGAYNEQFFGPGTRLTVL.

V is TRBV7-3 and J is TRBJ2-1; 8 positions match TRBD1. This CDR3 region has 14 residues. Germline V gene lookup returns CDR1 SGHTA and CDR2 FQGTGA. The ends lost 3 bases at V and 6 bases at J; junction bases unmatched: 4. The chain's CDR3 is CASSFQGASNEQFF. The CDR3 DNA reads TGTGCCAGCAGCTTCCAGGGGGCTAGCAATGAGCAGTTCTTC.

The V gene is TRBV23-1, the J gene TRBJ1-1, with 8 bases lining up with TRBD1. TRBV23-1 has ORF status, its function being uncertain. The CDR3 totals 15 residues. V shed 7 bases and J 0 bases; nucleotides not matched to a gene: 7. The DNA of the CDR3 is TGCGCCAGCACGGACAGGGTGCAAATGAACACTGAAGCTTTCTTT. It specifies CASTDRVQMNTEAFF.

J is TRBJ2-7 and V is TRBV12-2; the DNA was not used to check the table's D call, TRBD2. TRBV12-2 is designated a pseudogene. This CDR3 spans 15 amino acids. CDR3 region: CASRSLSWDWRKQYF. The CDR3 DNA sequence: TGTGCAAGTCGCTCACTAAGCTGGGATTGGAGGAAGCAGTACTTC.

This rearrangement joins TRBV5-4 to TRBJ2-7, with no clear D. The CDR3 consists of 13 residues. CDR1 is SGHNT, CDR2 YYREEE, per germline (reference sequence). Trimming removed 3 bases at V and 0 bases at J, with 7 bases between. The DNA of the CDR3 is TGTGCCAGCAGCTCCGCAAGCTCCTACGAGCAGTACTTC. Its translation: CASSSASSYEQYF.